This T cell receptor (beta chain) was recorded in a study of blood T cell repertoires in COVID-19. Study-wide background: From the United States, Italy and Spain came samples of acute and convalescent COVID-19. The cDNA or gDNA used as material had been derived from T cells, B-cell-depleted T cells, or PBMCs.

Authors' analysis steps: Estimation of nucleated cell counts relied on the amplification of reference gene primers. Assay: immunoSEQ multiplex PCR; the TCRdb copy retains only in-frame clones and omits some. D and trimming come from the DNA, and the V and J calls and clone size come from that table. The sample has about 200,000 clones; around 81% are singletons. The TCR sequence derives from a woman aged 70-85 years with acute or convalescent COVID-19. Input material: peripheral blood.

The CDR3 is CASSLGRQGHSNQPQHF. The CDR3 DNA reads TGTGCCAGCAGTTTAGGCAGACAGGGCCATAGCAATCAGCCCCAGCATTTT. The V and J genes are TRBV28 and TRBJ1-5; 7 positions match TRBD1. Germline CDR1 reads MDHEN; CDR2 reads SYDVKM. The ends lost 2 bases at V and 0 bases at J; junction bases unmatched: 7. The CDR3 is 17 residues long.